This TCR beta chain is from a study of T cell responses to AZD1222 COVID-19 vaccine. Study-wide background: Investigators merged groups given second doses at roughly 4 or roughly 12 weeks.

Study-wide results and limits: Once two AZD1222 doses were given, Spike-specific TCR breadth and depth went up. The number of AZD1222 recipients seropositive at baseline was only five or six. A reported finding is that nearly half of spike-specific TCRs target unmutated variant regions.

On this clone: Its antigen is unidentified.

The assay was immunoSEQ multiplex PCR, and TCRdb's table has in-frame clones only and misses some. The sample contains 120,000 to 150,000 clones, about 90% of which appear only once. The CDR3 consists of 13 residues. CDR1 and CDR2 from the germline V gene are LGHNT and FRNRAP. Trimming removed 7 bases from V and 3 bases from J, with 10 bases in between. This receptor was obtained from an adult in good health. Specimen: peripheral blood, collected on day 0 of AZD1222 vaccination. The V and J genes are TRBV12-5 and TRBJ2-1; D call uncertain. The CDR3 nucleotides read TGTGCTAGTGATCAATCATACTACAATGAGCAGTTCTTC. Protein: CASDQSYYNEQFF.